This TCR beta chain was recovered during a study of T cell responses to AZD1222 COVID-19 vaccine. The CDR3 contains 13 residues. Trimming took 4 bases from V and 2 from J, leaving 8 bases between them. Germline V CDR1 and CDR2: LNHDA, SQIVND (reference sequence). Data came from immunoSEQ multiplex PCR; TCRdb stores just in-frame clones and leaves some out. The profile shows 130,000 to 150,000 clones, roughly 88% of them singletons. The source material was peripheral blood, sampled 28 days after the second dose of the MenACWY control vaccine. This TCR derives from an adult who received the MenACWY meningococcal vaccine as a control. The chain employs TRBV19 and TRBJ2-5; no definite D call. CDR3 amino acids: CASSNTEQETQYF. As DNA, the CDR3 is TGTGCCAGTAGTAACACGGAACAAGAGACCCAGTACTTC.